A single sample gave rise to the 9 T cell receptor beta chains below, sequenced in a study of vaccination and CD4 T cells after COVID-19 (dated by TCRdb to the early 2020s). The library was produced with PCR. The sequencer listed for this sample is Illumina iSeq 100. DNA from cultured CD4+ T cells underwent TCR sequencing with the Oncomine TCR Beta short-read assay at the Johns Hopkins FTIC core. TCRdb applied fastp at Q25 and MiXCR to the public reads, then kept only in-frame beta chains. All rows with the same CDR3 protein become a single entry with the most common DNA and genes. The sample yields about 5,400 distinct CDR3 sequences; roughly 41% were counted once. The ten top clones hold roughly 28% of the sample. The treatment or condition label, as the study defines it: roughly 11-day PBMC culture with coronavirus spike peptide pools or control peptides (ViraFEST assay). CD4+ T cells from unexposed donors were collected before the COVID-19 pandemic (2011-2018).

Antigens of these TCRs are unknown. The sample consisted of CD4+ T cells from blood, cultured in vitro. The receptors shown here come from a human donor in good health.

This clonotype has more than one count but fewer than ten. The chain employs TRBV20-1 and TRBJ2-1; a possible D gene is TRBD1 (6 bases). The V and J ends lost 6 bases and 0 bases respectively, with 15 bases between them. CDR3 length: 15 residues. The germline CDR1 and CDR2 sequences are DFQATT and SNEGSKA (reference sequence). Here the CDR3 reads CSAPNRARSYNEQFF. CDR3 bases: TGCAGTGCCCCAAACAGGGCACGCTCCTACAATGAGCAGTTCTTC.

The chain joins TRBV11-3 to TRBJ2-3, with D perhaps assigned TRBD1 or TRBD2 (6 bases each). Germline assignment: CDR1 SGHNT and CDR2 YENEEA. V lost 5 bases to trimming and J lost 6 bases, with 12 bases between them. The CDR3 has 13 residues. This chain's CDR3 is CASSKRGRDTQYF. The CDR3 nucleotides are TGTGCCAGCAGCAAACGGGGGCGGGATACGCAGTATTTT.

The table lists this clonotype with a count of one. V is TRBV7-2 and J is TRBJ2-3; weak D call: TRBD2 (6 bases). The ends were cut back, 0 bases at V and 6 bases at J, with 13 bases in the middle. The CDR3 runs 15 residues. Germline V gene sequence: CDR1 SGHTA, CDR2 FQGNSA. CDR3 DNA sequence: TGTGCCAGCAGCTTAGCGGGAGGCCCCCCGGATACGCAGTATTTT. This codes for CASSLAGGPPDTQYF.

Notes on this clonotype: The junction shows a germline mismatch at one end, possibly a read error. The chain links TRBV30 to TRBJ2-7; TRBD2 agrees at 14 bases. Looked up from germline, CDR1 is GTSNPN and CDR2 is SVGIG (reference sequence). CDR3 length: 14 residues. CDR3 coding DNA: TGTGCCTGGAGGGCGGGACTAGCGGGGGAGCCTCAAATATTC. This encodes CAWRAGLAGEPQIF.

CDR3 coding DNA: TGCAGTGCACGAAAGGGGGGCGAGGGTGGCTACACCTTC. It specifies CSARKGGEGGYTF. The V call is TRBV20-1, the J call TRBJ1-2; a weak D match, TRBD1 (6 bases). V shed 6 bases and J shed 7 bases, with 18 bases lying between them. CDR1 is DFQATT, CDR2 SNEGSKA, per germline (reference sequence). This CDR3 region has 13 residues.

This clonotype was observed a handful of times. The gene calls are TRBV7-2 and TRBJ2-5, with a weak D call TRBD2 (6 bases). CDR1 is SGHTA, CDR2 FQGNSA, per germline. The germline V and J ends were trimmed by 5 bases and 1 base, with 11 bases remaining between them. This CDR3 region has 14 residues. In DNA, the CDR3 is TGTGCCAGCAGCCCAGCGGGCAGCCAAGAGACCCAGTACTTC. Translating gives CASSPAGSQETQYF.

This clonotype was counted between two and nine times. The rearrangement links TRBV20-1 to TRBJ2-2, with unresolved D. The CDR3 consists of 11 residues. CDR1 is DFQATT and CDR2 is SNEGSKA in the germline V gene (reference sequence). Trimming shortened V by 3 bases and J by 6 bases, and 5 bases separated the two germline ends. The CDR3 DNA reads as TGCAGTGCTAGGACTGCCGGGGAGCTGTTTTTT. Protein product: CSARTAGELFF.

This clonotype was counted between two and nine times. This chain connects TRBV10-2 to TRBJ1-5; D remains ambiguous. The CDR3 is 15 amino acids. Germline CDR1 WSHSY, CDR2 SAAADI. Trimming cost V 0 bases and J 7 bases, with 13 bases left between them. The CDR3 spells CASSESFGSEQPQHF. CDR3 nucleotide sequence: TGCGCCAGCAGTGAGTCGTTTGGCAGTGAACAGCCCCAGCATTTT.

The rearrangement links TRBV3-1 to TRBJ2-1, with 10 nucleotides matching TRBD2. V shed 3 bases and J 11 bases; nucleotides not matched to a gene: 13. The CDR3 is 16 residues long. From germline, CDR1 is LGHDT and CDR2 YNNKEL (reference sequence). The CDR3 protein is CASSHLSGRALPQQFF. In nucleotides, the CDR3 is TGTGCCAGCAGCCATCTCAGCGGGAGGGCCCTTCCACAGCAGTTCTTC.